This passage covers 27 T cell receptor beta chains from one sample sequenced in a study of CXCR3-negative and CXCR3-positive naive CD8 T cells. The study's findings and limits: For CXCR3-positive naive cells, TRB CDR3s were more hydrophobic than those of CXCR3-negative naive cells.

Their cognate antigens are unknown. UMI-tagged TRB cDNA libraries were built via 5' RACE. TCRdb re-analyzed the 5' RACE reads; it lists each CDR3 protein once, without DNA. The table lists around 5,000 distinct CDR3 sequences. The sample consisted of naive CXCR3+ CD8+ T cells from blood. Subset denoted: CD45RO-CCR7+CD27+CD95- naive CD8+ T cells expressing CXCR3 (TNR3+). The receptor set was obtained from a human donor in good health. Some clones in this sample may be carry-over from other donors' samples.

J is TRBJ2-7 and V is TRBV28; no DNA is available, so the TRBD1 call from TCRdb remains unchecked. This CDR3 has 12 amino acids. Germline V gene data show CDR1 as MDHEN and CDR2 as SYDVKM. CDR3 sequence: CASSSGQFGQYF. Together with reference TRBV28 and TRBJ2-7, the CDR3 gives the full variable domain: DVKVTQSSRYLVKRTGEKVFLECVQDMDHENMFWYRQDPGLGLRLIYFSYDVKMKEKGDIPEGYSVSREKKERFSLILESASTNQTSMYLCASSSGQFGQYFGPGTRLTVT.

This clonotype is identified as medium-sized from frequency. The gene calls are TRBV29-1 and TRBJ2-7; there is no DNA to check the TCRdb D call of TRBD1. The CDR3 runs 13 residues. Germline lookup yields CDR1 SQVTM and CDR2 ANQGSEA. CDR3 amino acids: CSVEWTGACEQYF.

By frequency, this clonotype is medium-sized. The gene calls are TRBV29-1 and TRBJ2-1; TCRdb proposes TRBD1, but this gene call is untestable without DNA. The CDR3 consists of 16 residues. Germline V gene data show CDR1 as SQVTM and CDR2 as ANQGSEA. The CDR3: CSVVPIAPSSYNEQFF.

This clonotype is medium-sized (0.01 to 0.1%) by frequency. The chain uses TRBV3-1 and TRBJ2-1; TCRdb designates TRBD2, a call that cannot be tested without DNA. The CDR3 is 17 residues long. The germline V gene has CDR1 LGHDT and CDR2 YNNKEL (reference sequence). CDR3 in amino acids: CASSPELLAGNYNEQFF.

The chain has TRBV30 and TRBJ2-7; TCRdb returns TRBD1, unconfirmable since there is no DNA. Germline V gene lookup returns CDR1 GTSNPN and CDR2 SVGIG (reference sequence). The CDR3 covers 13 residues. The CDR3 loop reads CAWSNGGAYEQYF.

Its frequency marks this clonotype as medium-sized. The genes are TRBV5-1 and TRBJ2-7; TCRdb's D gene call, TRBD1, goes unchecked for lack of DNA. CDR1 is SGHRS, CDR2 YFSETQ, per germline. The CDR3 sequence is 12 residues long. The CDR3 is CASSLGAGEQYF.

The J gene is TRBJ1-1, the V gene TRBV29-1. CDR3 size: 13 residues. CDR1 and CDR2 (germline): SQVTM, ANQGSEA. The CDR3 sequence: CSVGVAMNTEAFF.

V usage is TRBV29-1 and J usage is TRBJ2-7; there is no DNA to check the TCRdb D call of TRBD1. The germline gives CDR1 SQVTM, CDR2 ANQGSEA. The CDR3 extends over 15 amino acids. This CDR3 is CSVFGTGSSSYEQYF.

V gene TRBV20-1 combines with J gene TRBJ2-7; without DNA, the TCRdb call of TRBD2 cannot be checked. Germline V gene data show CDR1 as DFQATT and CDR2 as SNEGSKA (reference sequence). This CDR3 contains 15 residues. The CDR3 reads CSAADTSGSFYEQYF.

By frequency, this clonotype registers large. This chain joins TRBV27 and TRBJ1-4; TCRdb proposes TRBD1, but this gene call is untestable without DNA. CDR3 length: 15 amino acids. Germline V gives CDR1 MNHEY, CDR2 SMNVEV (reference sequence). CDR3 amino acids: CASSLFTPGIEKLFF.

The chain combines TRBV19 with TRBJ2-4; TCRdb picks TRBD1, but there is no DNA to check that call. Germline V lookup: CDR1 LNHDA, CDR2 SQIVND (reference sequence). This CDR3 is built from 15 residues. The CDR3 reads CASSTSQGELNIQYF.

This clonotype is identified as medium-sized (0.01 to 0.1%) from frequency. V gene TRBV7-9 combines with J gene TRBJ2-3; TCRdb gives TRBD2 as the D gene, but with no DNA this cannot be confirmed. Germline assignment: CDR1 SEHNR and CDR2 FQNEAQ (reference sequence). This CDR3 has 18 residues. The CDR3: CASSGLDSAAGFTDTQYF.

This clonotype is identified as medium-sized from frequency. The chain has TRBV20-1 and TRBJ2-1; TCRdb's D call of TRBD2 is untestable without DNA. This CDR3 spans 19 amino acids. Germline lookup yields CDR1 DFQATT and CDR2 SNEGSKA (reference sequence). The CDR3 region is CSATGGGGLLAGGDNEQFF.

The chain recombines TRBV6-6 with TRBJ2-5. Germline loops: CDR1 MNHNY, CDR2 SVGAGI (reference sequence). The CDR3 is 16 amino acids. CDR3: CASSYSITALEETQYF.

The chain recombines TRBV6-5 with TRBJ2-7; TCRdb's D call of TRBD2 is untestable without DNA. CDR3 size: 16 residues. CDR1 is MNHEY and CDR2 is SVGAGI in the germline V gene. CDR3 loop: CASSYGSGRPGYEQYF.

This clonotype is called medium-sized based on its frequency. This CDR3 reads CATSRAPGQVFNEQFF. The gene calls are TRBV15 and TRBJ2-1; TCRdb selects TRBD1, and the lack of DNA leaves this call unchecked. Germline V gene lookup returns CDR1 LNHNV and CDR2 YYDKDF (reference sequence). This CDR3 is 16 amino acids long.

This clonotype is identified as medium-sized from frequency. The rearrangement joins TRBV29-1 to TRBJ2-1; TCRdb indicates TRBD1, and absent DNA this call remains unverified. Per germline, CDR1 SQVTM and CDR2 ANQGSEA. The CDR3 is made up of 15 amino acids. This CDR3 is CSVVERDTPYNEQFF.

This chain joins TRBV4-2 and TRBJ2-1; TCRdb's D call of TRBD2 is untestable without DNA. Germline V lookup: CDR1 LGHNA, CDR2 YNFKEQ. The CDR3 length is 16 residues. This chain's CDR3 is CASSQPPSGAENEQFF.

By frequency, this clonotype is large. The chain couples TRBV15 to TRBJ2-5. This CDR3 is built from 13 residues. The germline V gene has CDR1 LNHNV and CDR2 YYDKDF (reference sequence). The CDR3 sequence is CATSRVLRETQYF.

This chain links TRBV3-1 with TRBJ2-3; TCRdb designates TRBD2, a call that cannot be tested without DNA. Germline-derived CDR1 and CDR2 are LGHDT and YNNKEL (reference sequence). The CDR3 runs 14 residues. The CDR3 sequence: CASSQELAGDTQYF.

The chain links TRBV4-1 to TRBJ2-2; TCRdb's D gene call, TRBD2, goes unchecked for lack of DNA. CDR1 MGHRA and CDR2 YSYEKL come from the germline V gene. The CDR3 runs to 17 residues. This chain's CDR3 is CASSPQVAGGNTGELFF.

This clonotype registers medium-sized by frequency. J is TRBJ2-1 and V is TRBV2; TCRdb returns TRBD1, unconfirmable since there is no DNA. This CDR3 is 16 amino acids long. The germline CDR1 and CDR2 sequences are SNHLY and FYNNEI. CDR3 in amino acids: CASPRSRTGGDNEQFF.

This clonotype ranks as medium-sized in terms of frequency. V is TRBV3-1 and J is TRBJ2-2; TCRdb lists TRBD2, though no DNA is available to test this call. This CDR3 is 18 amino acids long. Germline V gives CDR1 LGHDT, CDR2 YNNKEL (reference sequence). CDR3 region: CASSLPVGELRDTGELFF. Looking up the rest from reference TRBV3-1 and TRBJ2-2 gives the full variable domain: DTAVSQTPKYLVTQMGNDKSIKCEQNLGHDTMYWYKQDSKKFLKIMFSYNNKELIINETVPNRFSPKSPDKAHLNLHINSLELGDSAVYFCASSLPVGELRDTGELFFGEGSRLTVL.

The V call is TRBV6-2 or TRBV6-3, the J call TRBJ2-1; TCRdb's D gene call, TRBD2, goes unchecked for lack of DNA. CDR1 and CDR2 from the germline V gene are MNHEY and SVGEGT. The CDR3 has 15 amino acids. The CDR3: CASSYIAGEGDEQFF.

By frequency, this clonotype is medium-sized. The rearrangement links TRBV13 to TRBJ2-7. This CDR3 has 11 residues. Germline V gene sequence: CDR1 PRHDT, CDR2 FYEKMQ (reference sequence). The CDR3 loop is CASSLVYEQYF. Complete variable domain (other parts from reference TRBV13 and TRBJ2-7): AAGVIQSPRHLIKEKRETATLKCYPIPRHDTVYWYQQGPGQDPQFLISFYEKMQSDKGSIPDRFSAQQFSDYHSELNMSSLELGDSALYFCASSLVYEQYFGPGTRLTVT.

This clonotype is medium-sized (0.01 to 0.1%) by frequency. This chain uses TRBV20-1 with TRBJ2-1; the D gene TCRdb calls, TRBD2, cannot be checked with no DNA. The CDR3 spans 17 residues. Per germline, CDR1 DFQATT and CDR2 SNEGSKA (reference sequence). This CDR3 is CSARAPGLAETYNEQFF.

This clonotype registers large by frequency. V and J are TRBV4-1 and TRBJ2-4; with no DNA, the TCRdb D assignment of TRBD1 cannot be verified. Germline CDR1 and CDR2: MGHRA and YSYEKL. The CDR3 totals 13 residues. The CDR3: CASSPDRENIQYF.